This is a list of T cell receptor beta chains from one sample in a study of blood T cell repertoires in COVID-19. Method: immunoSEQ multiplex PCR; TCRdb's copy keeps in-frame clones and lacks some. This table holds some 170,000 clones, just over 90% found once. The sample taken for sequencing was peripheral blood. These receptors all come from a woman aged 60-70 years with COVID-19, enrolled during active disease. Each CDR3 is given with its conserved first and last residue. A D gene is named only where the DNA matches it firmly. Some rows have no size entry. The others give once, few or many, or a class for an expanded clone.

size: .
J: TRBJ1-3
D: .
V: TRBV9
DNA: TGTGCCAGCAGCGTAGACCCAGGCTCTGGAAACACCATATATTTT
CDR3: CASSVDPGSGNTIYF

size: few
J: TRBJ2-1
D: TRBD1
V: TRBV5-4
DNA: TGTGCCAGCAGCTTGGTGGGCAGGGGGCGACTATTTAGCTACAATGAGCAGTTCTTC
CDR3: CASSLVGRGRLFSYNEQFF

size: .
J: TRBJ1-2
D: .
V: TRBV6-5
DNA: TGTGCCAGCAGTTACGACAGCTTCTATGGCTACACCTTC
CDR3: CASSYDSFYGYTF

size: .
J: TRBJ1-2
D: .
V: TRBV4-1
DNA: TGCGCCAGCAGCCAAAATGCCGGAGGGGTCGGCTACACCTTC
CDR3: CASSQNAGGVGYTF

size: .
J: TRBJ1-5
D: .
V: TRBV19
DNA: TGTGCCAGTAGGGGGGAGGTTAGCAATCAGCCCCAGCATTTT
CDR3: CASRGEVSNQPQHF

size: once
J: TRBJ2-3
D: .
V: TRBV5-1
DNA: TGCGCCAGCAGCTTGGCAGGGGGGTCCACAGATACGCAGTATTTT
CDR3: CASSLAGGSTDTQYF

size: .
J: TRBJ2-4
D: .
V: TRBV4-3
DNA: TGCGCCAGCAGCCCACAGCCGCAAGGGGGCAAAAACATTCAGTACTTC
CDR3: CASSPQPQGGKNIQYF

size: .
J: TRBJ1-5
D: TRBD1
V: TRBV2
DNA: TGTGCCAGCACGACAGGGGATGGGCCCCAGCATTTT
CDR3: CASTTGDGPQHF

size: .
J: TRBJ2-1
D: .
V: TRBV19
DNA: TGTGCCAGTAGTATAAGCGGCCAGGCCACCAATGAGCAGTTCTTC
CDR3: CASSISGQATNEQFF

size: .
J: TRBJ1-2
D: TRBD1
V: TRBV7-9
DNA: TGTGCCAGCAGCTTCCGGGACAGAATATTCTATGGCTACACCTTC
CDR3: CASSFRDRIFYGYTF

size: .
J: TRBJ2-7
D: .
V: TRBV5-4
DNA: TGTGCCAGCAGCTTGTCTAAGGGGAACTACGAGCAGTACTTC
CDR3: CASSLSKGNYEQYF

size: .
J: TRBJ1-2
D: .
V: TRBV19
DNA: TGTGCCAGTAGTATCTTAGGGGGAGGCTACACCTTC
CDR3: CASSILGGGYTF

size: .
J: TRBJ2-7
D: .
V: TRBV10-3
DNA: TGTGCCATCAGTGAGTCTACAAACTACGAGCAGTACTTC
CDR3: CAISESTNYEQYF

size: once
J: TRBJ2-3
D: TRBD2
V: TRBV4-2
DNA: TGTGCCAGCAGCCTTTACCGACTAGCGGGGGCAACGGGGGAAGATACGCAGTATTTT
CDR3: CASSLYRLAGATGEDTQYF

size: once
J: TRBJ1-4
D: .
V: TRBV7-2
DNA: TGTGCCAGCAGCCCGAAAGCGGCAGAGGGCGGTGAAAAACTGTTTTTT
CDR3: CASSPKAAEGGEKLFF